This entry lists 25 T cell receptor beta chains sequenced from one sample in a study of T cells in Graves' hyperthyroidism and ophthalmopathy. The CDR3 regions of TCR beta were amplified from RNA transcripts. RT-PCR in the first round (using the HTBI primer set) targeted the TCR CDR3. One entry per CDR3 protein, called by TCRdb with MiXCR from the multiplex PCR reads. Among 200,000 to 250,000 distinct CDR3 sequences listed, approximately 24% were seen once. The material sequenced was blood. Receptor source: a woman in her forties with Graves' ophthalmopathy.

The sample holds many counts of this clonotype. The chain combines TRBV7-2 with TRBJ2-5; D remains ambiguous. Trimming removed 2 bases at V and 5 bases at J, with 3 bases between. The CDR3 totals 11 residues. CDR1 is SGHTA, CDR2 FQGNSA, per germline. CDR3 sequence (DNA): TGTGCCAGCAGCTTAATGGAGACCCAGTACTTC. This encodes CASSLMETQYF.

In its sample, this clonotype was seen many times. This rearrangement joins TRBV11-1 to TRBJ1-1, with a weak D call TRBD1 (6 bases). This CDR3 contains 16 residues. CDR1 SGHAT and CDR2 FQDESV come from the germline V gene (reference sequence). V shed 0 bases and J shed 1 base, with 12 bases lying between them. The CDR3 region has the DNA TGTGCCAGCAGCTTAGCGGGCAGGGGACCGAACACTGAAGCTTTCTTT. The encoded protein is CASSLAGRGPNTEAFF.

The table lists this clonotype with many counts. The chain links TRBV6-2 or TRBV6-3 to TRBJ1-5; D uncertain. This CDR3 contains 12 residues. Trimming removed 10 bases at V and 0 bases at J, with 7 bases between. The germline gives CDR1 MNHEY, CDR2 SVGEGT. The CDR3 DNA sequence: TGTGCCACCACAGATAGCAATCAGCCCCAGCATTTT. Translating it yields CATTDSNQPQHF.

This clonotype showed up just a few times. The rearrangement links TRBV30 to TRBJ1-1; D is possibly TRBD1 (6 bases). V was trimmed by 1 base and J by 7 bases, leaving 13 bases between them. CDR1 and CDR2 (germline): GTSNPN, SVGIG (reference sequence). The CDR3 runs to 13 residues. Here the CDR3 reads CAWSGVGGDEAFF. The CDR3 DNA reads TGTGCCTGGAGTGGGGTTGGGGGCGATGAAGCTTTCTTT.

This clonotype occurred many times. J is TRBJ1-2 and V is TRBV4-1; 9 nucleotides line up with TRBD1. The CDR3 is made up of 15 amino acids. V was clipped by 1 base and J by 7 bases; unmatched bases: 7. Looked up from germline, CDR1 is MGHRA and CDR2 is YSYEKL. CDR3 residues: CASSQVPTGGIGYTF. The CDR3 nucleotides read TGCGCCAGCAGCCAAGTCCCGACAGGGGGAATTGGCTACACCTTC.

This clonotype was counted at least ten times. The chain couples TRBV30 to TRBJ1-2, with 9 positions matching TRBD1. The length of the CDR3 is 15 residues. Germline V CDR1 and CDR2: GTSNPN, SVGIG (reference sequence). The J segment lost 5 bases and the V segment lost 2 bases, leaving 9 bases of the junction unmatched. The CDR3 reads CAWSPAPDRGYGYTF. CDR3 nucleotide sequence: TGTGCCTGGAGTCCAGCCCCGGACAGGGGATATGGCTACACCTTC.

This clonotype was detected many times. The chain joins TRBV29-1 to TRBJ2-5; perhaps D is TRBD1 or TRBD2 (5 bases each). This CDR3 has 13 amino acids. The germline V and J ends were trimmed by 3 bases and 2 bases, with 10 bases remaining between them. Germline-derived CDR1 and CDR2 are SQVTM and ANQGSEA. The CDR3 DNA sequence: TGCAGCGTTGATTGGGGGAAACAAGAGACCCAGTACTTC. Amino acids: CSVDWGKQETQYF.

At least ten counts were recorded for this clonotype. The CDR3 bases are TGTGCCAGCAGCGTAGTGGGGAGTGGCTACACCTTC. Translating it yields CASSVVGSGYTF. The gene calls are TRBV9 and TRBJ1-2; D call uncertain. There are 12 residues in the CDR3. Trimming removed 0 bases from V and 7 bases from J, with 7 bases in between. The germline gives CDR1 SGDLS, CDR2 YYNGEE.

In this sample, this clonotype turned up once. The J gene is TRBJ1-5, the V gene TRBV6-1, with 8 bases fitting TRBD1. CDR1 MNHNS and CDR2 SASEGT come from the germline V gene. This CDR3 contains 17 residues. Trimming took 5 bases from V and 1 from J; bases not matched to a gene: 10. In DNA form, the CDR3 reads TGTGCCAGCAGTCCGGGACAGGCGGTGGGGAGCAATCAGCCCCAGCATTTT. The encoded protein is CASSPGQAVGSNQPQHF.

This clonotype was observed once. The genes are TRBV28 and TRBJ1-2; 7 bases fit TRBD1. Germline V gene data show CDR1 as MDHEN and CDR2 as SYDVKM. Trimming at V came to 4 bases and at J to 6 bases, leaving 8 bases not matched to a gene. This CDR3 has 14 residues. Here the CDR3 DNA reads TGTGCCAGCAGTTCAGACAGGGACATTAATGGCTACACCTTC. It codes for CASSSDRDINGYTF.

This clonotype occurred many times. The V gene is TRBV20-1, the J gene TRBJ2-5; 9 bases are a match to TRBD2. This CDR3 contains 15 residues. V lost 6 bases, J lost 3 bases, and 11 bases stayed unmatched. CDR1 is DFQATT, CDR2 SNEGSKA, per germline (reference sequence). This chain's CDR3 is CSAQGVAGAEETQYF. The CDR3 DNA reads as TGCAGTGCCCAAGGGGTAGCGGGAGCGGAAGAGACCCAGTACTTC.

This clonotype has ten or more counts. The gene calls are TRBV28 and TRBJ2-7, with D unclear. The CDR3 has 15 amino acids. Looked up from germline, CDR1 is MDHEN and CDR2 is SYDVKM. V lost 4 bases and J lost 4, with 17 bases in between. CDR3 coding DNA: TGTGCCAGCAGTTCCCCTAGTCGTTATGGATACGAGCAGTACTTC. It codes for CASSSPSRYGYEQYF.

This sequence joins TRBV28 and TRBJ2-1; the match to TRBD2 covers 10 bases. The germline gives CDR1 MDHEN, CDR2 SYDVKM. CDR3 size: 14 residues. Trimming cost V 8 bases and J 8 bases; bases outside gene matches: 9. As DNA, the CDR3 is TGTGCCAGCCACGGGACTAGCGAACTCGATGAGCAGTTCTTC. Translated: CASHGTSELDEQFF.

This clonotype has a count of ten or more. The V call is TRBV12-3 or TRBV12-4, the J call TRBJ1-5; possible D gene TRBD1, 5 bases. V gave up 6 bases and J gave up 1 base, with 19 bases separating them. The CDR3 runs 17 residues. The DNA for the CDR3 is TGTGCCAGCAGCCTGACCCCGGGGACGGCAAGCAATCAGCCCCAGCATTTT. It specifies CASSLTPGTASNQPQHF.

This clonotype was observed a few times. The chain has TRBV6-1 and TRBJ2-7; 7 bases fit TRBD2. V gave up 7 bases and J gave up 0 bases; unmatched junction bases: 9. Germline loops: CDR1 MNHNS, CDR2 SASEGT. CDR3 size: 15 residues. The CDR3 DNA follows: TGTGCCAGCACCCAAGCGGGAAGCAGCTCCTACGAGCAGTACTTC. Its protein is CASTQAGSSSYEQYF.

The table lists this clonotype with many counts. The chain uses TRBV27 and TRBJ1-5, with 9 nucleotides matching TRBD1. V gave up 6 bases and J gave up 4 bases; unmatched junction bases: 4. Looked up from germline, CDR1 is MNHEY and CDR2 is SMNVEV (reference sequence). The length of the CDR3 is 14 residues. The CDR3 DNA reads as TGTGCCAGCAGGGGGACAGGGCTTAATCAGCCCCAGCATTTT. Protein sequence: CASRGTGLNQPQHF.

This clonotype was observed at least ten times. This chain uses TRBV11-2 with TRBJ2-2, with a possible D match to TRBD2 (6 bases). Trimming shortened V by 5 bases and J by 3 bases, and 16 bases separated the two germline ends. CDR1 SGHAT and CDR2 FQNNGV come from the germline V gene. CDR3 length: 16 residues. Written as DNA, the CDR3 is TGTGCCAGCAGCCAGGCGGCAGCGGGCTACACCGGGGAGCTGTTTTTT. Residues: CASSQAAAGYTGELFF. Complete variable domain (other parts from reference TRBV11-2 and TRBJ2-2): EAGVAQSPRYKIIEKRQSVAFWCNPISGHATLYWYQQILGQGPKLLIQFQNNGVVDDSQLPKDRFSAERLKGVDSTLKIQPAKLEDSAVYLCASSQAAAGYTGELFFGEGSRLTVL.

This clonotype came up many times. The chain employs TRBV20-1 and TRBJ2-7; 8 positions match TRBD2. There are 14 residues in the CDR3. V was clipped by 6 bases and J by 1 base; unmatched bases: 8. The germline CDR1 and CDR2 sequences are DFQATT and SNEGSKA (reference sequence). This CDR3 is CSASRASGSYEQYF. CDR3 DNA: TGCAGTGCCAGCAGGGCTAGCGGGTCCTACGAGCAGTACTTC.

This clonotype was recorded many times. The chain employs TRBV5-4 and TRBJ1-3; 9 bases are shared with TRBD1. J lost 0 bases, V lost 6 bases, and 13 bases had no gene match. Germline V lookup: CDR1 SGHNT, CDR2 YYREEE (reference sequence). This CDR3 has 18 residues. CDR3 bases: TGTGCCAGCACCTCCGCCCAGGGACAGGGTACCTCTGGAAACACCATATATTTT. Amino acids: CASTSAQGQGTSGNTIYF.

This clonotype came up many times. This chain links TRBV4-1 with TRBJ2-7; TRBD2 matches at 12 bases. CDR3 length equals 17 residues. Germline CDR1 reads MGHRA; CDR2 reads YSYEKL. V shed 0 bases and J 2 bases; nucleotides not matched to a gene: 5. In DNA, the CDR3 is TGCGCCAGCAGCCAAGAAAAACTAGCGGGAGGACCCTACGAGCAGTACTTC. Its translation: CASSQEKLAGGPYEQYF.

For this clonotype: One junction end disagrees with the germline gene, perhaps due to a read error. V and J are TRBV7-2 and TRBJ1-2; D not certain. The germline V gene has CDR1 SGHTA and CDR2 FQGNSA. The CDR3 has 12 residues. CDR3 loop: CASILQNYGYIF. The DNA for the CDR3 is TGTGCCAGCATCCTTCAGAACTATGGCTACATCTTC. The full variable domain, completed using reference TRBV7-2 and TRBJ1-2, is GAGVSQSPSNKVTEKGKDVELRCDPISGHTALYWYRQSLGQGLEFLIYFQGNSAPDKSGLPSDRFSAERTGGSVSTLTIQRTQQEDSAVYLCASILQNYGYIFGSGTRLTVV.

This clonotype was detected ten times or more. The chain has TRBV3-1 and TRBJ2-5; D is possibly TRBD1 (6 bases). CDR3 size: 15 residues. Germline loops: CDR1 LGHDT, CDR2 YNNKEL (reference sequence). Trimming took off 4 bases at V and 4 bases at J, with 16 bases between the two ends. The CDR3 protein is CASSPRGRERETQYF. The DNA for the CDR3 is TGTGCCAGCAGCCCAAGGGGGAGAGAGAGAGAGACCCAGTACTTC.

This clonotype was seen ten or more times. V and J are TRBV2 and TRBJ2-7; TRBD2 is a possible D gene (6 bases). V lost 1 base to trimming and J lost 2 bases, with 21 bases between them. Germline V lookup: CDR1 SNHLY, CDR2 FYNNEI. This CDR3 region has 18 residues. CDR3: CASSEGPGSGPHPYEQYF. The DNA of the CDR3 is TGTGCCAGCAGTGAAGGGCCGGGGAGCGGGCCCCACCCCTACGAGCAGTACTTC. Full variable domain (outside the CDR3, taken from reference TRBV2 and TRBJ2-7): EPEVTQTPSHQVTQMGQEVILRCVPISNHLYFYWYRQILGQKVEFLVSFYNNEISEKSEIFDDQFSVERPDGSNFTLKIRSTKLEDSAMYFCASSEGPGSGPHPYEQYFGPGTRLTVT.

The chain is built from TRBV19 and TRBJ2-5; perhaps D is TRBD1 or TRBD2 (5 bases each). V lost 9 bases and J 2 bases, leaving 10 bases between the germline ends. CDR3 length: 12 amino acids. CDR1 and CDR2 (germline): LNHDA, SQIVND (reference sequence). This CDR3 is CASQGPQETQYF. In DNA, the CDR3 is TGTGCCAGCCAGGGACCACAAGAGACCCAGTACTTC.

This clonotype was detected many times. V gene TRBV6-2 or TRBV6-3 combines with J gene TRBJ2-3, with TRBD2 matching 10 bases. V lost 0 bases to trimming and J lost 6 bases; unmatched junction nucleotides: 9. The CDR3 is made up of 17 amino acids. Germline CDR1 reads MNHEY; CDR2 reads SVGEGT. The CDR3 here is CASSYSRASGSSDTQYF. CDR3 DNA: TGTGCCAGCAGTTACTCGAGGGCTAGCGGGAGCTCCGATACGCAGTATTTT.